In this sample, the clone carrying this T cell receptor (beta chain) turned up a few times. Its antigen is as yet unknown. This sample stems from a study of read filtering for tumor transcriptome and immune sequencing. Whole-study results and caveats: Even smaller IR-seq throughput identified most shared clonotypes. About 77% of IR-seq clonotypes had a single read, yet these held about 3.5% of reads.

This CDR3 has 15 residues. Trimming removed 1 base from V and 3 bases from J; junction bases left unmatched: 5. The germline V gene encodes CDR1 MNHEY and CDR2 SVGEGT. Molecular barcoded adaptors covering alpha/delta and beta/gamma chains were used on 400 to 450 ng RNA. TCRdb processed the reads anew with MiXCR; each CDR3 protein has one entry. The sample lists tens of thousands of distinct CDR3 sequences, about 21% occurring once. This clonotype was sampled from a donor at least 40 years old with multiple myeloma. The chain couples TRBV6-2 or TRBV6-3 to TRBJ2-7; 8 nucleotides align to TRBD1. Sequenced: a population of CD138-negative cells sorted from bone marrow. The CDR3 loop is CASSYLGQVIYEQYF. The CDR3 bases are TGTGCCAGCAGTTACTTGGGACAGGTGATCTACGAGCAGTACTTC.